Each of the 10 T cell receptor beta chains below was sequenced from the same sample in a study of T cell responses to AZD1222 COVID-19 vaccine. Assay used: immunoSEQ multiplex PCR; TCRdb lists only in-frame clones, some missing. In the table there are about 170,000 clones, 93% of which are singletons. The sequencing used peripheral blood, collected on day 0 of AZD1222 vaccination. All receptors derive from an adult in good health.

The J gene is TRBJ2-7, the V gene TRBV11-2; D remains ambiguous. There are 14 residues in the CDR3. Trimming cost V 0 bases and J 3 bases, with 9 bases left between them. Germline CDR1 is SGHAT and CDR2 is FQNNGV. The CDR3 nucleotides are TGTGCCAGCAGCTTAGATCTTTGGGGCTACGAGCAGTACTTC. It translates to CASSLDLWGYEQYF.

The rearrangement uses TRBV9 and TRBJ1-1; D unresolved. V was pared by 7 bases and J by 0 bases, with 10 bases between. This CDR3 contains 13 residues. CDR1 is SGDLS, CDR2 YYNGEE, per germline. The CDR3 region is CASGRLMNTEAFF. The CDR3 bases are TGTGCCAGCGGCCGTTTGATGAACACTGAAGCTTTCTTT. The variable domain in full, with the rest retrieved from reference TRBV9 and TRBJ1-1, is DSGVTQTPKHLITATGQRVTLRCSPRSGDLSVYWYQQSLDQGLQFLIQYYNGEERAKGNILERFSAQQFPDLHSELNLSSLELGDSALYFCASGRLMNTEAFFGQGTRLTVV.

The J gene is TRBJ1-6, the V gene TRBV6-5, with no clear D. CDR1 is MNHEY, CDR2 SVGAGI, per germline. There are 15 residues in the CDR3. Trimming left V 6 bases short and J 5 bases short, with 14 bases between. The CDR3 nucleotides are TGTGCCAGCAGGTACGAAGACGGGAATAATTCACCCCTCCACTTT. As protein: CASRYEDGNNSPLHF.

The chain recombines TRBV27 with TRBJ1-5; D is uncertain. V was pared by 5 bases and J by 7 bases, with 9 bases between. The germline V gene encodes CDR1 MNHEY and CDR2 SMNVEV (reference sequence). The CDR3 is made up of 12 amino acids. The CDR3 here is CASSPNSQPQHF. The CDR3 DNA sequence: TGTGCCAGCAGTCCAAACTCCCAGCCCCAGCATTTT.

This rearrangement joins TRBV29-1 to TRBJ2-2; 10 positions match TRBD1. This CDR3 has 15 amino acids. CDR1 is SQVTM, CDR2 ANQGSEA, per germline. J was trimmed by 7 bases and V by 4 bases; bases with no gene match: 9. The CDR3 DNA reads as TGCAGCGTTGGATCCAAGACAGGGGGCCGCGGGGAGCTGTTTTTT. Protein product: CSVGSKTGGRGELFF.

This clone was counted once. The chain uses TRBV5-1 and TRBJ2-5; possibly TRBD1 or TRBD2 for D (5 bases each). Germline V gene data show CDR1 as SGHRS and CDR2 as YFSETQ. Trimming took 4 bases from V and 2 from J, leaving 15 bases between them. The CDR3 totals 15 residues. The CDR3 DNA sequence: TGCGCCAGCAGCCCGGGGCCCGGGGAGCAAGAGACCCAGTACTTC. Its protein is CASSPGPGEQETQYF. The variable domain in full, completed from reference TRBV5-1 and TRBJ2-5, reads KAGVTQTPRYLIKTRGQQVTLSCSPISGHRSVSWYQQTPGQGLQFLFEYFSETQRNKGNFPGRFSGRQFSNSRSEMNVSTLELGDSALYLCASSPGPGEQETQYFGPGTRLLVL.

The chain has TRBV11-2 and TRBJ1-1, with a tentative D call TRBD1 (6 bases). V gave up 3 bases and J gave up 11 bases, with 16 bases separating them. This CDR3 region has 13 residues. Germline V gene lookup returns CDR1 SGHAT and CDR2 FQNNGV. The CDR3 sequence is CASSLGLQGQAFF. CDR3 nucleotide sequence: TGTGCCAGCAGCTTGGGCTTACAGGGTCAGGCTTTCTTT.

This chain links TRBV6-5 with TRBJ1-1; perhaps TRBD1 as D (5 bases). From germline, CDR1 is MNHEY and CDR2 SVGAGI. The CDR3 sequence is 15 residues long. Trimming removed 5 bases at V and 5 bases at J, with 18 bases between. The CDR3 here is CASSREAAGYTEAFF. Written as DNA, the CDR3 is TGTGCCAGCAGTCGAGAGGCGGCAGGGTATACTGAAGCTTTCTTT.

This clone was observed a single time. The J gene is TRBJ2-1, the V gene TRBV5-8, with D maybe TRBD2 (6 bases). Trimming cost V 1 base and J 5 bases, with 19 bases left between them. The CDR3 runs to 17 residues. Germline CDR1 and CDR2: SGHTS and YDEGEE. Here the CDR3 DNA reads TGTGCCAGCAGCTTGTCGGTTATGGCGGGACCGAACAATGAGCAGTTCTTC. It specifies CASSLSVMAGPNNEQFF.

J is TRBJ1-4 and V is TRBV5-1; no definite D call. CDR3 length equals 14 residues. Trimming left V 4 bases short and J 3 bases short, with 10 bases between. Germline values: CDR1 SGHRS, CDR2 YFSETQ. The CDR3 loop is CASSPQGSNEKLFF. The CDR3 DNA is TGCGCCAGCAGCCCTCAAGGCTCTAATGAAAAACTGTTTTTT.